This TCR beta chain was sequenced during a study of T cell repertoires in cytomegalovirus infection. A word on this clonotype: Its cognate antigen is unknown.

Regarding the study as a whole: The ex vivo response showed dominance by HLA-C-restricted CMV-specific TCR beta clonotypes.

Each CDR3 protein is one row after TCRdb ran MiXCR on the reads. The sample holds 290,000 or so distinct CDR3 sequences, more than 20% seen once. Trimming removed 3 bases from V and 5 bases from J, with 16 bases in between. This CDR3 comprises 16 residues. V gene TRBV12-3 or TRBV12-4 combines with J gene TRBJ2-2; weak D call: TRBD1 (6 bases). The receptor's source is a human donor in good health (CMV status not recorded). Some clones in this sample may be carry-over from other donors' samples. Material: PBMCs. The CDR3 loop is CASSFVRGSETGELFF. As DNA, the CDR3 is TGTGCCAGCAGTTTTGTCAGGGGTTCGGAAACCGGGGAGCTGTTTTTT.